Below, 27 T cell receptor beta chains from the same sample are listed, as sequenced in a study of blood T cell repertoires in COVID-19. Repertoires were generated with immunoSEQ multiplex PCR, while TCRdb's copy carries only in-frame clones and drops some. The table lists over 150,000 clones, about 86% of them singletons. The material sequenced was peripheral blood. These receptors were obtained from a man aged 50-60 years with active or convalescent COVID-19.

The genes are TRBV14 and TRBJ2-1; 9 bases agree with TRBD2. CDR1 is SGHDN and CDR2 is FVKESK in the germline V gene. The CDR3 has 16 amino acids. Trimming at V came to 4 bases and at J to 8 bases, leaving 12 bases not matched to a gene. CDR3 nucleotide sequence: TGTGCCAGCAGCCCATTGGGGGCGGGAGGGCTCGATGAGCAGTTCTTC. Translating it yields CASSPLGAGGLDEQFF.

The chain links TRBV28 to TRBJ2-1; D unresolved. This CDR3 spans 14 amino acids. CDR1 is MDHEN and CDR2 is SYDVKM in the germline V gene. Trimming cost V 3 bases and J 0 bases, with 6 bases left between them. The CDR3 nucleotides are TGTGCCAGCAGTTTGTACAGCTCCTACAATGAGCAGTTCTTC. It codes for CASSLYSSYNEQFF.

The chain is built from TRBV2 and TRBJ2-3; TRBD2 is a possible D gene (7 bases). Trimming cost V 3 bases and J 3 bases, with 16 bases left between them. Germline loops: CDR1 SNHLY, CDR2 FYNNEI. This CDR3 contains 16 residues. CDR3 sequence (DNA): TGTGCCAGCAGTGACTCTTCAGGGGAGGGAACAGATACGCAGTATTTT. Translation: CASSDSSGEGTDTQYF.

This clone was counted a few times. This chain connects TRBV11-3 to TRBJ1-5, with unresolved D. The CDR3 loop spans 14 amino acids. From germline, CDR1 is SGHNT and CDR2 YENEEA. Trimming cost V 5 bases and J 0 bases, with 8 bases left between them. The CDR3 loop is CASSPPNSNQPQHF. The CDR3 DNA sequence: TGTGCCAGCAGCCCCCCCAATAGCAATCAGCCCCAGCATTTT.

This chain connects TRBV10-1 to TRBJ1-3; D gene ambiguous. The germline V gene encodes CDR1 WNHNN and CDR2 SYGVQD (reference sequence). This CDR3 has 14 residues. Trimming stripped 1 base from V and 4 bases from J, with 8 bases between. Here the CDR3 reads CASSEFTFGNTIYF. DNA of the CDR3: TGCGCCAGCAGTGAGTTTACTTTCGGAAACACCATATATTTT.

V usage is TRBV11-3 and J usage is TRBJ2-1; TRBD2 is a possible D gene (5 bases). Germline CDR1 and CDR2: SGHNT and YENEEA. This CDR3 has 13 residues. V dropped 0 bases and J dropped 12 bases, with 12 bases sitting between them. CDR3 in DNA: TGTGCCAGCAGCTTAGATAAGGGAGTCGGGCAGTTCTTC. It is translated as CASSLDKGVGQFF.

V usage is TRBV5-1 and J usage is TRBJ1-1, with D possibly matching TRBD1 (6 bases). The germline gives CDR1 SGHRS, CDR2 YFSETQ. The CDR3 extends over 16 amino acids. V was clipped by 3 bases and J by 3 bases, with 18 bases between them. CDR3 sequence (DNA): TGCGCCAGCAGCTCTCCCTCAGGGGCGGGGGACACTGAAGCTTTCTTT. Amino acid sequence: CASSSPSGAGDTEAFF.

This chain uses TRBV5-1 with TRBJ1-6; D uncertain. V shed 4 bases and J shed 5 bases, with 10 bases lying between them. This CDR3 has 14 amino acids. Germline V gene sequence: CDR1 SGHRS, CDR2 YFSETQ. The CDR3 spells CASSLGWNNSPLHF. CDR3 coding DNA: TGCGCCAGCAGCCTAGGATGGAATAATTCACCCCTCCACTTT.

J is TRBJ1-1 and V is TRBV28; D uncertain. The germline V and J ends were trimmed by 3 bases and 3 bases, with 8 bases remaining between them. The CDR3 covers 13 residues. The germline V gene encodes CDR1 MDHEN and CDR2 SYDVKM. The CDR3 region has the DNA TGTGCCAGCAGTTTTGTAATTGACACTGAAGCTTTCTTT. Translating it yields CASSFVIDTEAFF.

This chain links TRBV19 with TRBJ1-1; D perhaps matches TRBD1 (5 bases). Germline V lookup: CDR1 LNHDA, CDR2 SQIVND (reference sequence). The V end was cut by 5 bases, the J end by 4 bases, with 11 bases between. CDR3 length equals 13 residues. Here the CDR3 DNA reads TGTGCCAGTAGTCCCAGGGAGGCCACTGAAGCTTTCTTT. It encodes CASSPREATEAFF.

The rearrangement uses TRBV29-1 and TRBJ1-2, with D perhaps TRBD1 (5 bases). This CDR3 region has 11 residues. Between the trimmed V and J ends, which lost 7 bases and 6 bases, there was a span of 12 bases. Germline values: CDR1 SQVTM, CDR2 ANQGSEA. CDR3 amino acids: CSGGGGDGYTF. For the CDR3, the DNA is TGCAGCGGCGGGGGAGGGGATGGCTACACCTTC. Together with reference TRBV29-1 and TRBJ1-2, the CDR3 gives the full variable domain: SAVISQKPSRDICQRGTSLTIQCQVDSQVTMMFWYRQQPGQSLTLIATANQGSEATYESGFVIDKFPISRPNLTFSTLTVSNMSPEDSSIYLCSGGGGDGYTFGSGTRLTVV.

This chain links TRBV3-1 (or the pseudogene TRBV3-2) with TRBJ1-6, with TRBD1 identical over 11 bases. V gave up 4 bases and J gave up 6 bases; unmatched junction bases: 5. CDR1 is LGHDT, CDR2 YNNKEL, per germline (reference sequence). There are 16 residues in the CDR3. The CDR3 nucleotides are TGTGCCAGCAGCCCCCGGGACAGGGGGTCTAATTCACCCCTCCACTTT. Its translation: CASSPRDRGSNSPLHF.

CDR3 nucleotides: TGTGCCAGCAGTCGACAGGGCTACGAGCAGTACTTC. Protein sequence: CASSRQGYEQYF. This chain connects TRBV12-3 or TRBV12-4 to TRBJ2-7; 7 bases are a match to TRBD1. The CDR3 loop spans 12 amino acids. The V and J ends lost 5 bases and 3 bases, in that order; junction bases with no gene match: 1.

The V gene is TRBV11-3, the J gene TRBJ2-3, with 10 bases lining up with TRBD2. The V and J ends lost 5 bases and 2 bases, in that order; junction bases with no gene match: 7. This CDR3 spans 16 amino acids. Germline-derived CDR1 and CDR2 are SGHNT and YENEEA. The chain's CDR3 is CASSPGTSASTDTQYF. CDR3 DNA sequence: TGTGCCAGCAGCCCCGGGACTAGCGCCTCCACAGATACGCAGTATTTT.

CDR3 nucleotides: TGTGCCAGCAGCCCGGTTACGGGGACAGGGGAGGCCGGGGAGCTGTTTTTT. Encoded protein: CASSPVTGTGEAGELFF. The V call is TRBV7-6, the J call TRBJ2-2; 10 bases align to TRBD1. CDR3 length: 17 residues. The V gene end was trimmed by 5 bases and the J gene end by 6 bases; junction bases not matched to a gene: 12. Germline V CDR1 and CDR2: SGHVS, FNYEAQ.

The gene calls are TRBV9 and TRBJ2-3; TRBD2 matches 8 bases. Per the germline V gene, CDR1 is SGDLS and CDR2 is YYNGEE. The CDR3 loop spans 15 amino acids. The V gene end was trimmed by 0 bases and the J gene end by 1 base; junction bases not matched to a gene: 1. The CDR3 sequence: CASSVVRGGTDTQYF. As DNA, the CDR3 is TGTGCCAGCAGCGTAGTGCGGGGGGGCACAGATACGCAGTATTTT. Full variable domain (missing parts from reference TRBV9 and TRBJ2-3): DSGVTQTPKHLITATGQRVTLRCSPRSGDLSVYWYQQSLDQGLQFLIQYYNGEERAKGNILERFSAQQFPDLHSELNLSSLELGDSALYFCASSVVRGGTDTQYFGPGTRLTVL.

The CDR3, as DNA: TGTGCCACCAGTGAGGTAGCGGGAAACACCGGGGAGCTGTTTTTT. It translates to CATSEVAGNTGELFF. V is TRBV24-1 and J is TRBJ2-2, with TRBD2 identical over 8 bases. The germline V gene has CDR1 KGHDR and CDR2 SFDVKD. CDR3 length equals 15 residues. With V trimmed by 4 bases and J by 2 bases, 2 bases remained unmatched.

This sequence joins TRBV4-1 and TRBJ2-5, with a tentative D call TRBD1 (5 bases). CDR1 is MGHRA and CDR2 is YSYEKL in the germline V gene. This CDR3 has 15 residues. V was pared by 3 bases and J by 3 bases, with 14 bases between. CDR3 loop: CASSQGSLGEETQYF. In nucleotides, the CDR3 is TGCGCCAGCAGCCAGGGTAGCTTAGGGGAAGAGACCCAGTACTTC.

The chain has TRBV28 and TRBJ1-5; 10 bases are shared with TRBD1. The CDR3 runs 17 residues. V lost 8 bases to trimming and J lost 0 bases; unmatched junction nucleotides: 10. Per germline, CDR1 MDHEN and CDR2 SYDVKM. DNA of the CDR3: TGTGCCAGCGAGTACGGACAGGGGGGATATAGCAATCAGCCCCAGCATTTT. As protein: CASEYGQGGYSNQPQHF. The whole variable domain, remainder taken from reference TRBV28 and TRBJ1-5, is DVKVTQSSRYLVKRTGEKVFLECVQDMDHENMFWYRQDPGLGLRLIYFSYDVKMKEKGDIPEGYSVSREKKERFSLILESASTNQTSMYLCASEYGQGGYSNQPQHFGDGTRLSIL.

This chain connects TRBV4-1 to TRBJ1-1, with D possibly TRBD1 on 5 matching bases. The CDR3 consists of 15 residues. Germline assignment: CDR1 MGHRA and CDR2 YSYEKL. V was cut by 0 bases and J by 5 bases, with 13 bases left in between. CDR3 nucleotides: TGCGCCAGCAGCCAAGATCGGCAGGGTAGGACTGAAGCTTTCTTT. The encoded protein is CASSQDRQGRTEAFF.

The CDR3 spells CASSERGETQYF. CDR3 in DNA: TGTGCCAGCAGTGAAAGGGGGGAGACCCAGTACTTC. V is TRBV2 and J is TRBJ2-5; D might be TRBD1 (6 bases). This CDR3 has 12 residues. Trimming cost V 2 bases and J 5 bases, with 6 bases left between them. Germline loops: CDR1 SNHLY, CDR2 FYNNEI.

The CDR3: CASSFPFQSSSGNTIYF. CDR3 nucleotides: TGTGCCAGCAGTTTCCCCTTTCAATCTAGCTCTGGAAACACCATATATTTT. The gene calls are TRBV28 and TRBJ1-3; D uncertain. CDR3 length: 17 residues. The V end was cut by 3 bases, the J end by 0 bases, with 15 bases between. Germline V gene data show CDR1 as MDHEN and CDR2 as SYDVKM. The whole variable domain, remainder taken from reference TRBV28 and TRBJ1-3, is DVKVTQSSRYLVKRTGEKVFLECVQDMDHENMFWYRQDPGLGLRLIYFSYDVKMKEKGDIPEGYSVSREKKERFSLILESASTNQTSMYLCASSFPFQSSSGNTIYFGEGSWLTVV.

The chain is built from TRBV3-1 (or the pseudogene TRBV3-2) and TRBJ1-6, with D possibly matching TRBD1 (6 bases). CDR1 and CDR2 (germline): LGHDT, YNNKEL (reference sequence). The germline V and J ends were trimmed by 4 bases and 6 bases, with 10 bases remaining between them. The CDR3 is made up of 14 amino acids. In DNA form, the CDR3 reads TGTGCCAGCAGCCGCGGACAGAGTAATTCACCCCTCCACTTT. Translated: CASSRGQSNSPLHF.

The genes are TRBV3-1 (or the pseudogene TRBV3-2) and TRBJ2-5; D ambiguous. The CDR3 contains 12 residues. CDR1 is LGHDT, CDR2 YNNKEL, per germline (reference sequence). V gave up 0 bases and J gave up 5 bases, with 4 bases separating them. The CDR3 reads CASSQDRETQYF. Written as DNA, the CDR3 is TGTGCCAGCAGCCAAGATCGGGAGACCCAGTACTTC.

The rearrangement links TRBV25-1 to TRBJ1-1; D unclear. The CDR3 has 13 residues. Germline CDR1 reads MGHDK; CDR2 reads SYGVNS. The germline V and J ends were trimmed by 3 bases and 4 bases, with 9 bases remaining between them. The CDR3 protein is CASSDTMSTEAFF. The CDR3 DNA sequence: TGTGCCAGCAGTGACACGATGAGCACTGAAGCTTTCTTT. Based on the CDR3 plus reference TRBV25-1 and TRBJ1-1, the full variable domain is EADIYQTPRYLVIGTGKKITLECSQTMGHDKMYWYQQDPGMELHLIHYSYGVNSTEKGDLSSESTVSRIRTEHFPLTLESARPSHTSQYLCASSDTMSTEAFFGQGTRLTVV.

This clone was seen a single time. The J gene is TRBJ2-7, the V gene TRBV20-1; D gene uncertain. V was cut by 4 bases and J by 1 base, with 11 bases left in between. CDR1 is DFQATT, CDR2 SNEGSKA, per germline (reference sequence). This CDR3 has 13 residues. The CDR3 loop is CSATDRTSYEQYF. The DNA for the CDR3 is TGCAGTGCTACTGACCGAACATCCTACGAGCAGTACTTC.

The V and J genes are TRBV13 and TRBJ2-1, with 7 bases that match TRBD1. With V trimmed by 5 bases and J by 8 bases, 12 bases remained unmatched. CDR3 length: 15 residues. Germline values: CDR1 PRHDT, CDR2 FYEKMQ (reference sequence). The CDR3 DNA reads as TGTGCCAGCAGCATCCGGACAGGAGTCGTAGATGAGCAGTTCTTC. It codes for CASSIRTGVVDEQFF. Combining the CDR3 with reference TRBV13 and TRBJ2-1 gives the whole variable domain AAGVIQSPRHLIKEKRETATLKCYPIPRHDTVYWYQQGPGQDPQFLISFYEKMQSDKGSIPDRFSAQQFSDYHSELNMSSLELGDSALYFCASSIRTGVVDEQFFGPGTRLTVL.